The 6 T cell receptor beta chains listed next were all sequenced from one sample in a study of T cell clonotyping in hematopoietic cell transplantation. Measured with immunoSEQ multiplex PCR; TCRdb has only the in-frame clones, and not every one. This table has 5,500 to 6,500 clones, over 90% appearing once. The sequences come from peripheral blood mononuclear cells, collected 100 days after allogeneic stem cell transplant. These receptors originate from a female patient aged 50-59 years who had an allogeneic stem cell transplant from an unrelated donor, so T cells may come from the graft donor. Some clones in this sample may be carry-over from other donors' samples.

The rearrangement uses TRBV30 and TRBJ1-4; 9 bases line up with TRBD1. The V gene's germline CDR1 is GTSNPN and CDR2 SVGIG (reference sequence). V lost 0 bases to trimming and J lost 8 bases; unmatched junction nucleotides: 4. The CDR3 totals 14 residues. CDR3 nucleotides: TGTGCCTGGAGTGTAGGGACAGGGTACGAAAAACTGTTTTTT. It yields the protein CAWSVGTGYEKLFF.

The rearrangement links TRBV6-1 to TRBJ1-6; D is unclear. Per the germline V gene, CDR1 is MNHNS and CDR2 is SASEGT. This CDR3 region has 13 residues. V shed 1 base and J shed 6 bases, with 4 bases lying between them. Written as DNA, the CDR3 is TGTGCCAGCAGTGAAGGGACTAATTCACCCCTCCACTTT. This sequence encodes CASSEGTNSPLHF.

The chain carries TRBV6-5 and TRBJ2-7; 8 bases agree with TRBD2. The CDR3 covers 15 residues. Germline V gives CDR1 MNHEY, CDR2 SVGAGI. The V and J ends lost 0 bases and 0 bases, in that order; junction bases with no gene match: 1. The CDR3 protein is CASSYSRGDSYEQYF. In DNA, the CDR3 is TGTGCCAGCAGTTACTCGCGGGGGGACTCCTACGAGCAGTACTTC.

This chain connects TRBV5-1 to TRBJ2-4; D is unclear. CDR1 and CDR2 from the germline V gene are SGHRS and YFSETQ. The CDR3 contains 14 residues. V was trimmed by 4 bases and J by 2 bases, leaving 10 bases between them. The CDR3 DNA is TGCGCCAGCAGCCCCCAGCTGACCAAAAACATTCAGTACTTC. Its translation: CASSPQLTKNIQYF.

This clone has only one observation. J is TRBJ1-2 and V is TRBV11-1; TRBD1 aligns across 8 bases. Germline-derived CDR1 and CDR2 are SGHAT and FQDESV (reference sequence). CDR3 length: 14 residues. With 2 bases clipped from V and 2 bases from J, the junction kept 1 base outside the gene matches. The CDR3 spells CASSLRTGNYGYTF. The CDR3 nucleotides read TGTGCCAGCAGCTTACGGACAGGGAACTATGGCTACACCTTC.

This clone was recorded once. V gene TRBV5-4 combines with J gene TRBJ2-7; D unclear. This CDR3 region has 13 residues. Germline CDR1 reads SGHNT; CDR2 reads YYREEE (reference sequence). With 0 bases removed from V and 0 bases from J, the gap between germline ends came to 4 bases. As DNA, the CDR3 is TGTGCCAGCAGCTTGGGGAGCTCCTACGAGCAGTACTTC. As protein: CASSLGSSYEQYF. The full variable domain, rest sourced from reference TRBV5-4 and TRBJ2-7, is ETGVTQSPTHLIKTRGQQVTLRCSSQSGHNTVSWYQQALGQGPQFIFQYYREEENGRGNFPPRFSGLQFPNYSSELNVNALELDDSALYLCASSLGSSYEQYFGPGTRLTVT.